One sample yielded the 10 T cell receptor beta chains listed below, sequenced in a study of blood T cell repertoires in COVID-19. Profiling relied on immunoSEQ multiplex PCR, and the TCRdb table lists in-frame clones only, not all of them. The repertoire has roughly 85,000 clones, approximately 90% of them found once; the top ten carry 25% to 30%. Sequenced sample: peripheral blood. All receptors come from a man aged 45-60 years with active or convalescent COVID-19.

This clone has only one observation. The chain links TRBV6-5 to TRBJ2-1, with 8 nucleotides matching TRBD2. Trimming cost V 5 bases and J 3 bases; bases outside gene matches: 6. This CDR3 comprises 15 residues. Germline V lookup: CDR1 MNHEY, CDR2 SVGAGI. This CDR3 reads CASSQQAGVYNEQFF. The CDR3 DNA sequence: TGTGCCAGCAGTCAGCAAGCGGGAGTCTACAATGAGCAGTTCTTC.

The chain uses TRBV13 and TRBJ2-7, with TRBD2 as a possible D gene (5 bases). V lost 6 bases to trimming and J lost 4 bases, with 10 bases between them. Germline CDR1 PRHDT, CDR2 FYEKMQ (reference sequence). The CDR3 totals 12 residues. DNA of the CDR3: TGTGCCAGCAGGGAGGAAGGGTACGAGCAGTACTTC. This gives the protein CASREEGYEQYF.

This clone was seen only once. Here the CDR3 reads CASSIPRTGGKETQYF. The CDR3 nucleotides are TGTGCCAGTAGTATACCCCGGACAGGGGGCAAAGAGACCCAGTACTTC. The V and J genes are TRBV19 and TRBJ2-5; TRBD1 agrees at 11 bases. The CDR3 consists of 16 residues. CDR1 is LNHDA and CDR2 is SQIVND in the germline V gene (reference sequence). The V segment lost 2 bases and the J segment 3 bases; nucleotides outside the gene matches: 5.

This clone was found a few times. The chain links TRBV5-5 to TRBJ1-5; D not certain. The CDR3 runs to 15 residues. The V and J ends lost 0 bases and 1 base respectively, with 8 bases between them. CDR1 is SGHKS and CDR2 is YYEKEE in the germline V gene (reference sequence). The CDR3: CASSLARGSNQPQHF. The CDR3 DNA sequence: TGTGCCAGCAGCTTGGCGAGAGGAAGCAATCAGCCCCAGCATTTT.

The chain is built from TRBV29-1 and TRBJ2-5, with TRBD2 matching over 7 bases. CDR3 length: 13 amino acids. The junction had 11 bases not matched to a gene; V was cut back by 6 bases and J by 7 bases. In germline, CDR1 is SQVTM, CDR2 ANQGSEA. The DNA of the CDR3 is TGCAGCGTCGGCAGGGAGGGCGGTGGGACCCAGTACTTC. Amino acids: CSVGREGGGTQYF. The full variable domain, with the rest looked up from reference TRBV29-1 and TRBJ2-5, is SAVISQKPSRDICQRGTSLTIQCQVDSQVTMMFWYRQQPGQSLTLIATANQGSEATYESGFVIDKFPISRPNLTFSTLTVSNMSPEDSSIYLCSVGREGGGTQYFGPGTRLLVL.

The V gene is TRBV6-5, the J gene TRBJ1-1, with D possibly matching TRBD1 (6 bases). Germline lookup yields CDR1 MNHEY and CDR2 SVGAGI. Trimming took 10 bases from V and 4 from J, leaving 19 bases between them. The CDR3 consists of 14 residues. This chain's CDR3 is CATREQGKGTEAFF. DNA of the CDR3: TGTGCCACCCGGGAACAGGGAAAAGGCACTGAAGCTTTCTTT.

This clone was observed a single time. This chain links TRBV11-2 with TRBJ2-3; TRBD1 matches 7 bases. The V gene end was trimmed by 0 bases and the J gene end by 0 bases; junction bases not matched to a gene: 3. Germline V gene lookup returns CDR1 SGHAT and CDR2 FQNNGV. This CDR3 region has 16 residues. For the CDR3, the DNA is TGTGCCAGCAGCTTAGAAGGGGGCTTAAGCACAGATACGCAGTATTTT. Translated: CASSLEGGLSTDTQYF. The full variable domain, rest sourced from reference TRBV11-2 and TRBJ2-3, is EAGVAQSPRYKIIEKRQSVAFWCNPISGHATLYWYQQILGQGPKLLIQFQNNGVVDDSQLPKDRFSAERLKGVDSTLKIQPAKLEDSAVYLCASSLEGGLSTDTQYFGPGTRLTVL.

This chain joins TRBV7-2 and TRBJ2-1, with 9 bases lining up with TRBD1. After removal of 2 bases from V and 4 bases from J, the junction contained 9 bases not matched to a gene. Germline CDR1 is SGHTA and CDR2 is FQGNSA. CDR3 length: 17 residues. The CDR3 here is CASSLTSPGQGYNEQFF. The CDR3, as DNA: TGTGCCAGCAGCTTAACTTCTCCGGGACAGGGTTACAATGAGCAGTTCTTC.

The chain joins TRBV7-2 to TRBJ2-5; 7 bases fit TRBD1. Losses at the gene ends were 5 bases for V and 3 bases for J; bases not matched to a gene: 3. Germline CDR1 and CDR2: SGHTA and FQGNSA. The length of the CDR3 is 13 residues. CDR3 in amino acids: CASSLGTEETQYF. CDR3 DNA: TGTGCCAGCAGCCTAGGGACAGAAGAGACCCAGTACTTC.

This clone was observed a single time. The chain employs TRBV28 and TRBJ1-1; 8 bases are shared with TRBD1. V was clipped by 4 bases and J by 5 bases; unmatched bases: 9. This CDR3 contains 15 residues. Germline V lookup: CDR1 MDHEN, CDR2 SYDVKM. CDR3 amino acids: CASSSPTGVGTEAFF. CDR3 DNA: TGTGCCAGCAGTTCCCCGACAGGGGTGGGGACTGAAGCTTTCTTT.